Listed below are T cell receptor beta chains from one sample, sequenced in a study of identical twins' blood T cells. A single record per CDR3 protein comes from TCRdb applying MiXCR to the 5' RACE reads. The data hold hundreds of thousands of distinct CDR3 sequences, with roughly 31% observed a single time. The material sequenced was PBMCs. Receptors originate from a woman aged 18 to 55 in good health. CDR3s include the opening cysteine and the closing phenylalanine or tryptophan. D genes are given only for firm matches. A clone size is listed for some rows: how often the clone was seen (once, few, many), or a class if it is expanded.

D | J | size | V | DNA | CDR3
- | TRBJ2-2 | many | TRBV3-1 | TGTGCCAGCAGCCAAGCAAGCGGGGAGCTGTTTTTT | CASSQASGELFF
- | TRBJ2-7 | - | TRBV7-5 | - | CISVSEAQPGQGYEQYF
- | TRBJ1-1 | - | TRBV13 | TGTGCCAGCAGCCTAAGGGCAGGGCCTCTCACTGAAGCTTTCTTT | CASSLRAGPLTEAFF
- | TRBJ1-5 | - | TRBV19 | TGTGCCAGTACCGGATATAGCAATCAGCCCCAGCATTTT | CASTGYSNQPQHF
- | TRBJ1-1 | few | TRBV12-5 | TGTGCTAGTGGTTTGGTACATGGGCATTCATTCACTGAAGCTTTCTTT | CASGLVHGHSFTEAFF
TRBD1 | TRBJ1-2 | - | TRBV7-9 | TGTGCCAGCAGCCTAGATGACGGGACAGCCCTCTATGGCTACACCTTC | CASSLDDGTALYGYTF
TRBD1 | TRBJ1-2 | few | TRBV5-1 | TGCGCCAGCAGCACGGGGACAGGGCTCTCCTATGGCTACACCTTC | CASSTGTGLSYGYTF
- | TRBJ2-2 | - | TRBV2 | TGTGCCAGTGAAGATGGGAAAAGAGGGACCGGGGAGCTGTTTTTT | CASEDGKRGTGELFF
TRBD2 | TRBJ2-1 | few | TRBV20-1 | TGCAGTGCAAGGGCTGCGGGAGTGGGTAATGGGCAGTTCTTC | CSARAAGVGNGQFF
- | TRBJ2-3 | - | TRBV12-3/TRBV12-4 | TGTGCCAGCAGTACCGCCGCCCCGCAGTATTTT | CASSTAAPQYF
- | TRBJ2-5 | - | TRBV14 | TGTGCCAGCAGCCAAGAGGGACTTCCCTCGGAGACCCAGTACTTC | CASSQEGLPSETQYF
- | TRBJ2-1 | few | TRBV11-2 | TGTGCCAGCAGCTTACGGCTCCTAGCGACGAGCAGCAATGAGCAGTTCTTC | CASSLRLLATSSNEQFF
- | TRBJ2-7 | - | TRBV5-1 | TGCGCCAGCAGCCATGCTTTGTCCTTTAACTACGAGCAGTACTTC | CASSHALSFNYEQYF
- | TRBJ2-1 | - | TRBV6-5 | TGTGCCAGCAGTTACTCAACCCGGACTAACGATGAGCAGTTCTTC | CASSYSTRTNDEQFF
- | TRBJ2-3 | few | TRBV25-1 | TGTGCCAGCAGTGATCTCTGGGTTAGCACAGATACGCAGTATTTT | CASSDLWVSTDTQYF
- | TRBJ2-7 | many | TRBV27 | TGTGCCAGCAGTTTTCAAGGTGGCTACGAGCAGTACTTC | CASSFQGGYEQYF
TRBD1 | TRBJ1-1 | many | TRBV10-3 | TGTGCCATCAGCGTTTCGGGACAGACCAACACTGAAGCTTTCTTT | CAISVSGQTNTEAFF
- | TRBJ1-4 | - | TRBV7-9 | TGTGCCAGCAGCTTAGCTCCAGGGAGGGAAGAAAAACTGTTTTTT | CASSLAPGREEKLFF
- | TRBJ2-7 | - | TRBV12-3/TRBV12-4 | TGTGCCAGCAGGGGACCACCTTTCTACGAGCAGTACTTC | CASRGPPFYEQYF
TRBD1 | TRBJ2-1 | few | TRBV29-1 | TGCAGCGTTGGGTTTGTTACAGGGGGGAATGATGAGCAGTTCTTC | CSVGFVTGGNDEQFF
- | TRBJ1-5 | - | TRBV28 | TGTGCCAGCGTGGTAGGAGGGACTCTCGGCGCCAATCAGCCCCAGCATTTT | CASVVGGTLGANQPQHF
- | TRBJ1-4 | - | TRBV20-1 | TGCAGTGCTGCACGCACGGGGGATGAAAAACTGTTTTTT | CSAARTGDEKLFF
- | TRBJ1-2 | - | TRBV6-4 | TGTGCCAGCAGCGAATCTGGGGGGGCTACTAACTATGGCTACACCTTC | CASSESGGATNYGYTF
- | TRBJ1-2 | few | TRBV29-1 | TGCAGCGTTGTCGGCAGGGACTATGGCTACACCTTC | CSVVGRDYGYTF
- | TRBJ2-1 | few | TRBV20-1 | TGCAGTGCTGGCCAGCTAAGCTCCTACAATGAGCAGTTCTTC | CSAGQLSSYNEQFF
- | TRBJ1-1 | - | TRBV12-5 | TGTGCTAGTGGTTTGGTACAGGGAGGGCAGGCCACTGAAGCTTTCTTT | CASGLVQGGQATEAFF
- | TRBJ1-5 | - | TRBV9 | TGTGCCAGCAGCGCAGGCGGGAGTCAGCCCCAGCATTTT | CASSAGGSQPQHF
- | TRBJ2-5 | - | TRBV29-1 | TGCAGCGTTGAAATCCAAGAGACCCAGTACTTC | CSVEIQETQYF
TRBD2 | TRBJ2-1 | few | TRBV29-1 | TGCAGCGCCTCTCGGGCGGGAGTCTGGAATGAGCAGTTCTTC | CSASRAGVWNEQFF
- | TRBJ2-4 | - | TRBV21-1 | TGTGCCAGCAGCAATCGGGAGGGGGGAAACATTCAGTACTTC | CASSNREGGNIQYF
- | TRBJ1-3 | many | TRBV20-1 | TGCAGTGCTAGAGATCCCGCAGGCGGAAACACCATATATTTT | CSARDPAGGNTIYF
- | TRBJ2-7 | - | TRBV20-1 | TGCAGCGCTCTTAGGACGACCACTTACGAGCAGTACTTC | CSALRTTTYEQYF
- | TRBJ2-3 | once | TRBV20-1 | TGCAGTGCTAGAGGAGGAAGCACAGATACGCAGTATTTT | CSARGGSTDTQYF
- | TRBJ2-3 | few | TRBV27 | TGTGCCAGCAGTCCTCACCCCCGACAGAGCACAGATACGCAGTATTTT | CASSPHPRQSTDTQYF
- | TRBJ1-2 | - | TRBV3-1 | TGTGCCAGCAGCTCGTGGAATGGCTACACCTTC | CASSSWNGYTF
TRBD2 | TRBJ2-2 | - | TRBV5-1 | TGCGCCAGCAGCGGATCGACTAGCGGGAGAGTAAACACCGGGGAGCTGTTTTTT | CASSGSTSGRVNTGELFF
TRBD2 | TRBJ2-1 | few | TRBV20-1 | TGCAGAGCTCGACTCTTTTCTTGCGGGAGGGCCTGGAATGAGCAGTTCTTC | CRARLFSCGRAWNEQFF
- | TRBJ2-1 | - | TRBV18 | TGTGCCAGCTCTCACGGAGGTTGGGGGTTCTTC | CASSHGGWGFF
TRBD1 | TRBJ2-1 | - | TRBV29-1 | TGCAGCGCGGGACAGGGCGTATACAATGAGCAGTTCTTC | CSAGQGVYNEQFF
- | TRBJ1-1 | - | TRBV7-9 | TGTGCCAGCAGCCCGTGGGACTCGAGGAACACTGAAGCTTTCTTT | CASSPWDSRNTEAFF
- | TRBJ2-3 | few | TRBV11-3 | TGTGCCAGCAGCCCGGTTTTCGGCCAGACAGATACGCAGTATTTT | CASSPVFGQTDTQYF
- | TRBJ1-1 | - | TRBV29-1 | TGCAGCGTTGTGACCTTGAACACCCTTAACACTGAAGCTTTCTTT | CSVVTLNTLNTEAFF
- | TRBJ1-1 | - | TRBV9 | TGTGCCAGCAGCTTTGGGTCGACAGGAGGGGCTTTCTTT | CASSFGSTGGAFF
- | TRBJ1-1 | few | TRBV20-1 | TGCAGTGCTAGAGATAGGACTTGGAACAGCGAGAACACTGAAGCTTTCTTT | CSARDRTWNSENTEAFF
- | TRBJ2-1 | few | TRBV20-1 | TGCAGTGCTTTAGGATACAATGAGCAGTTCTTC | CSALGYNEQFF
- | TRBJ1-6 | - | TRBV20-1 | TGCAGTGTCCCTCCGGAACGCCATTCACCCCTCCACTTT | CSVPPERHSPLHF
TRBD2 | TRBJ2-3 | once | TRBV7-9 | TGTGCCAGCAGCTCGAGACTAGCGGGAGGGGAAGATACGCAGTATTTT | CASSSRLAGGEDTQYF
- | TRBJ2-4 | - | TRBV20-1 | TGCAGTGCTAGTGAGGTGTCCGTGGCGGGAAACATTCAGTACTTC | CSASEVSVAGNIQYF
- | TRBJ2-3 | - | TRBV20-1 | TGCAGTGCTGGGTCCCCGCCCACAGATACGCAGTATTTT | CSAGSPPTDTQYF
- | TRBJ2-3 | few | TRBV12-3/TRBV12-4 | TGTGCCAGCACCCTAGCCCGCACAGATACGCAGTATTTT | CASTLARTDTQYF
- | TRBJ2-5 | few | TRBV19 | TGTGCCAGTAGTACCCGCGGCCCTATTCAAGAGACCCAGTACTTC | CASSTRGPIQETQYF
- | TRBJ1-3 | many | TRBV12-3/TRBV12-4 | TGTGCCAGCATCGTAGCGAGCACCATATATTTT | CASIVASTIYF
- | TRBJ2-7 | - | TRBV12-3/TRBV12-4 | TGTGCCAGCGGGGTGATGATCAGTGGGGAGCAGTACTTC | CASGVMISGEQYF